This T cell receptor beta chain was found in a study of radiotherapy plus CTLA-4 blockade in lung cancer. Study at large: Objective responses emerged in around a sixth of patients, and around 31% attained disease control. Findings and limits, study-wide: The best predictor of response was reported to be early blood T cell clone dynamics, with interferon-beta.

Data came from immunoSEQ multiplex PCR; TCRdb stores just in-frame clones and leaves some out. The table shows 58,000 or so clones, with over 75% occurring only once. Germline V gene data show CDR1 as LNHNV and CDR2 as YYDKDF (reference sequence). The CDR3 covers 14 residues. V was shortened by 2 bases and J by 5 bases, with 10 bases between the two germline ends. On this clone: What it binds is unknown.

The sequencing here drew on peripheral blood, taken from a patient treated with radiotherapy plus ipilimumab. The rearrangement links TRBV15 to TRBJ1-5; D call uncertain. The clonotype was recovered from a human donor with non-small cell lung cancer who had a complete response to radiotherapy plus ipilimumab. The chain's CDR3 is CATSRSLIYQPQHF. The CDR3 coding sequence is TGTGCCACCAGCAGATCGTTAATTTATCAGCCCCAGCATTTT.